The 26 T cell receptor beta chains below were found in one sample sequenced in a study of OX40 agonist ivuxolimab in advanced cancers. Repertoires were generated with immunoSEQ multiplex PCR, while TCRdb's copy carries only in-frame clones and drops some. This table has about 20,000 clones, about nine tenths appearing once. This specimen was CD4+ or CD8+ T cells sorted from blood, taken in a trial of the OX40 agonist ivuxolimab. The receptors were sampled from an adult with an advanced solid tumor such as melanoma, head and neck, liver or kidney cancer.

The rearrangement links TRBV9 to TRBJ1-1, with TRBD1 matching over 8 bases. The CDR3 has 14 amino acids. V gave up 0 bases and J gave up 6 bases; unmatched junction bases: 4. Germline assignment: CDR1 SGDLS and CDR2 YYNGEE. The CDR3 spells CASSVDPTGAEAFF. The CDR3 DNA is TGTGCCAGCAGCGTAGACCCGACAGGGGCTGAAGCTTTCTTT.

Note on this clone: At one end the junction does not follow the germline gene, possibly because of a read error. The same CDR3 arises from other DNA sequences in this sample as well. The V gene is TRBV5-6, the J gene TRBJ1-1; 7 positions match TRBD1. Germline loops: CDR1 SGHDT, CDR2 YYEEEE. This CDR3 is built from 15 residues. The CDR3 sequence is CASSLRPDRDTEAFF. CDR3 bases: TGTGCCAGCAGTCTACGCCCCGACAGGGACACTGAAGCCTTCTTT.

The chain combines TRBV4-1 with TRBJ1-6, with D uncertain. Trimming cost V 0 bases and J 10 bases, with 7 bases left between them. The CDR3 is made up of 13 amino acids. Germline assignment: CDR1 MGHRA and CDR2 YSYEKL. CDR3 loop: CASSQDLESPLHF. The CDR3 region has the DNA TGCGCCAGCAGCCAAGATTTGGAGTCACCCCTCCACTTT.

V gene TRBV19 combines with J gene TRBJ1-1, with D possibly matching TRBD1 (5 bases). V shed 4 bases and J shed 1 base, with 16 bases lying between them. CDR1 and CDR2 (germline): LNHDA, SQIVND (reference sequence). This CDR3 has 16 amino acids. The CDR3 protein is CASSTPQGRPNTEAFF. The DNA for the CDR3 is TGTGCCAGTAGTACACCCCAGGGCAGGCCGAACACTGAAGCTTTCTTT.

V and J are TRBV7-9 and TRBJ2-5; 8 positions agree with TRBD1. V dropped 3 bases and J dropped 2; count of bases not matched to a gene: 2. Germline CDR1 SEHNR, CDR2 FQNEAQ (reference sequence). The CDR3 is made up of 14 amino acids. The CDR3 here is CASSFGQGQETQYF. The CDR3 DNA is TGTGCCAGCAGCTTCGGACAGGGACAAGAGACCCAGTACTTC.

The chain is built from TRBV7-2 and TRBJ1-4; TRBD1 matches at 8 bases. The CDR3 consists of 14 residues. With V trimmed by 3 bases and J by 4 bases, 1 base remained unmatched. CDR1 SGHTA and CDR2 FQGNSA come from the germline V gene. The CDR3 protein is CASSFDRGNEKLFF. The CDR3 bases are TGTGCCAGCAGCTTCGACAGGGGTAATGAAAAACTGTTTTTT.

The chain links TRBV5-8 to TRBJ1-1; 9 nucleotides line up with TRBD1. The V segment lost 0 bases and the J segment 2 bases; nucleotides outside the gene matches: 5. Looked up from germline, CDR1 is SGHTS and CDR2 is YDEGEE. The length of the CDR3 is 16 residues. The CDR3 DNA sequence: TGTGCCAGCAGCTTGGAAGGACAGGGGTATAACACTGAAGCTTTCTTT. This gives the protein CASSLEGQGYNTEAFF.

DNA for the CDR3: TGTGCCAGTAGTATCTCTTTATGGGATCTTTCTGGAAACACCATATATTTT. Translating gives CASSISLWDLSGNTIYF. The chain has TRBV19 and TRBJ1-3; D is undetermined. V was pared by 3 bases and J by 1 base, with 16 bases between. CDR3 length: 17 amino acids. The germline V gene encodes CDR1 LNHDA and CDR2 SQIVND (reference sequence).

The CDR3 DNA follows: TGTGCCAGCAGTTACTCGGCTAGCGGGACGGCGGAGACCCAGTACTTC. This translates into CASSYSASGTAETQYF. The genes are TRBV6-5 and TRBJ2-5; 9 bases fit TRBD2. Germline CDR1 is MNHEY and CDR2 is SVGAGI. This CDR3 has 16 residues. V shed 0 bases, J shed 5 bases, and the junction held 7 bases outside the gene matches.

The rearrangement links TRBV7-9 to TRBJ2-5; D may correspond to TRBD1 or TRBD2 (5 bases each). Looked up from germline, CDR1 is SEHNR and CDR2 is FQNEAQ (reference sequence). V was trimmed by 2 bases and J by 1 base, leaving 11 bases between them. CDR3 length: 15 amino acids. In DNA, the CDR3 is TGTGCCAGCAGCTTAACGGGGCAGGGCCAAGAGACCCAGTACTTC. Translation: CASSLTGQGQETQYF.

The chain has TRBV5-1 and TRBJ2-3; D unresolved. Germline V lookup: CDR1 SGHRS, CDR2 YFSETQ. V shed 1 base and J shed 5 bases, with 11 bases lying between them. This CDR3 has 14 residues. CDR3 amino acids: CASSLSQAGDTQYF. In DNA form, the CDR3 reads TGCGCCAGCAGCTTGTCCCAGGCTGGAGATACGCAGTATTTT.

The chain links TRBV11-3 to TRBJ2-1; D is ambiguous. Germline-derived CDR1 and CDR2 are SGHNT and YENEEA. With 2 bases removed from V and 7 bases from J, the gap between germline ends came to 12 bases. The CDR3 extends over 14 amino acids. The CDR3 loop is CASSLSTLGNEQFF. The CDR3 nucleotides read TGTGCCAGCAGCTTATCGACCTTGGGAAATGAGCAGTTCTTC.

The V call is TRBV2, the J call TRBJ1-4; D not resolved. The CDR3 runs to 15 residues. V was cut by 3 bases and J by 2 bases, with 10 bases left in between. The germline V gene has CDR1 SNHLY and CDR2 FYNNEI. The DNA of the CDR3 is TGTGCCAGCAGTGACTTATTGGGCACTAATGAAAAACTGTTTTTT. Protein sequence: CASSDLLGTNEKLFF.

The chain carries TRBV4-3 and TRBJ2-1; TRBD1 matches at 9 bases. V dropped 3 bases and J dropped 10; count of bases not matched to a gene: 13. The length of the CDR3 is 16 residues. Germline V CDR1 and CDR2: LGHNA, YSLEER. The CDR3 reads CASSHTTGQGPWEQFF. CDR3 DNA sequence: TGCGCCAGCAGCCACACTACGGGACAGGGCCCATGGGAGCAGTTCTTC.

The chain joins TRBV4-3 to TRBJ1-3, with D maybe TRBD1 (5 bases). Trimming took off 2 bases at V and 8 bases at J, with 13 bases between the two ends. CDR1 is LGHNA, CDR2 YSLEER, per germline. This CDR3 contains 14 residues. The CDR3 DNA sequence: TGCGCCAGCAGCCAATCGGGACGTGGGGACACCATATATTTT. Translating it yields CASSQSGRGDTIYF.

V and J are TRBV5-1 and TRBJ2-1; 7 nucleotides agree with TRBD1. Germline CDR1 reads SGHRS; CDR2 reads YFSETQ. V was clipped by 2 bases and J by 5 bases; unmatched bases: 4. CDR3 length equals 14 residues. CDR3 sequence reads: CASSLGQGDNEQFF. The CDR3, as DNA: TGCGCCAGCAGCTTAGGGCAGGGGGACAATGAGCAGTTCTTC. The full variable domain, its missing parts supplied by reference TRBV5-1 and TRBJ2-1, is KAGVTQTPRYLIKTRGQQVTLSCSPISGHRSVSWYQQTPGQGLQFLFEYFSETQRNKGNFPGRFSGRQFSNSRSEMNVSTLELGDSALYLCASSLGQGDNEQFFGPGTRLTVL.

This chain links TRBV7-3 with TRBJ2-3, with 12 bases matching TRBD2. Germline V lookup: CDR1 SGHTA, CDR2 FQGTGA. This CDR3 comprises 14 residues. V was pared by 4 bases and J by 5 bases, with 1 base of the junction left unmatched. CDR3 nucleotide sequence: TGTGCCAGCAGCTCTAGCGGGGGGGTAGATACGCAGTATTTT. This translates into CASSSSGGVDTQYF.

The rearrangement joins TRBV19 to TRBJ1-1, with D maybe TRBD1 (5 bases). V lost 0 bases and J lost 5, with 10 bases in between. Germline CDR1 is LNHDA and CDR2 is SQIVND (reference sequence). This CDR3 region has 14 residues. CDR3 in DNA: TGTGCCAGTAGTATAGATTGGCGGGGGACTGAAGCTTTCTTT. Translating it yields CASSIDWRGTEAFF.

This clone was seen just once. This rearrangement joins TRBV2 to TRBJ2-1; possible D gene TRBD1, 5 bases. V was cut by 6 bases and J by 2 bases, with 14 bases left in between. The V gene's germline CDR1 is SNHLY and CDR2 FYNNEI. The CDR3 is 15 amino acids. The CDR3 sequence: CASSPLDTPYNEQFF. CDR3 bases: TGTGCCAGCAGCCCTTTGGACACCCCCTACAATGAGCAGTTCTTC. Combining the CDR3 with reference TRBV2 and TRBJ2-1 gives the whole variable domain EPEVTQTPSHQVTQMGQEVILRCVPISNHLYFYWYRQILGQKVEFLVSFYNNEISEKSEIFDDQFSVERPDGSNFTLKIRSTKLEDSAMYFCASSPLDTPYNEQFFGPGTRLTVL.

The chain employs TRBV6-1 and TRBJ2-1, with D tentatively TRBD1 or TRBD2 (7 bases each). Trimming pared 6 bases from V and 4 bases from J, leaving 13 bases between. CDR3 size: 14 residues. Germline V lookup: CDR1 MNHNS, CDR2 SASEGT. The DNA of the CDR3 is TGTGCCAGCAGAAGACAGGGAGGGTACAATGAGCAGTTCTTC. Amino acids: CASRRQGGYNEQFF.

This chain connects TRBV5-8 to TRBJ2-3; no clear D. This CDR3 has 15 residues. CDR1 and CDR2 (germline): SGHTS, YDEGEE. Trimming shortened V by 4 bases and J by 4 bases, and 16 bases separated the two germline ends. DNA of the CDR3: TGTGCCAGCAGCCCTCCGTGGGCCGTGGCAGATACGCAGTATTTT. Translation gives CASSPPWAVADTQYF.

As concerns this clone: At one of its ends the junction is not consistent with the germline gene, which may arise from a read error. The V call is TRBV10-3, the J call TRBJ2-1, with 12 bases lining up with TRBD2. The CDR3 totals 15 residues. The germline V gene encodes CDR1 ENHRY and CDR2 SYGVKD. CDR3 sequence: CASSYGRLAGAEQFF. CDR3 DNA sequence: TGTGCCAGCAGTTATGGGAGACTAGCGGGGGCGGAGCAGTTCTTC.

CDR3 residues: CAISDGGTGANVLTF. CDR3 coding DNA: TGTGCCATCAGTGACGGGGGTACTGGGGCCAACGTCCTGACTTTC. This rearrangement joins TRBV10-3 to TRBJ2-6; D possibly corresponds to TRBD2 (6 bases). The CDR3 runs 15 residues. V lost 3 bases and J 2 bases, leaving 8 bases between the germline ends. Germline CDR1 and CDR2: ENHRY and SYGVKD.

The chain couples TRBV6-1 to TRBJ2-7; a weak D match, TRBD2 (5 bases). The ends were cut back, 5 bases at V and 2 bases at J, with 13 bases in the middle. Germline-derived CDR1 and CDR2 are MNHNS and SASEGT. The CDR3 has 14 amino acids. CDR3 residues: CASSLRDSTYEQYF. The DNA for the CDR3 is TGTGCCAGCAGTCTCCGGGATTCCACCTACGAGCAGTACTTC.

The chain couples TRBV19 to TRBJ2-3; 7 positions agree with TRBD2. CDR1 is LNHDA and CDR2 is SQIVND in the germline V gene (reference sequence). J was trimmed by 1 base and V by 1 base; bases with no gene match: 11. CDR3 length: 18 residues. CDR3 bases: TGTGCCAGTAGTATAGGAGGTTACGCGGGAGTGGGCACAGATACGCAGTATTTT. It encodes CASSIGGYAGVGTDTQYF.

In this sample, this clone turned up a few times. The chain carries TRBV28 and TRBJ1-5; D is perhaps TRBD1 (6 bases). The CDR3 consists of 14 residues. Per the germline V gene, CDR1 is MDHEN and CDR2 is SYDVKM. Trimming took 5 bases from V and 4 from J, leaving 12 bases between them. The CDR3 reads CASSRGGGNQPQHF. CDR3 bases: TGTGCCAGCAGTCGGGGGGGCGGGAATCAGCCCCAGCATTTT. The full variable domain, rest sourced from reference TRBV28 and TRBJ1-5, is DVKVTQSSRYLVKRTGEKVFLECVQDMDHENMFWYRQDPGLGLRLIYFSYDVKMKEKGDIPEGYSVSREKKERFSLILESASTNQTSMYLCASSRGGGNQPQHFGDGTRLSIL.